The 9 T cell receptor beta chains listed next were all sequenced from one sample in a study of response to subunit inactivated influenza vaccine. TCRdb re-called the RT-PCR reads through MiXCR, storing one row per CDR3 protein. The repertoire holds hundreds of thousands of distinct CDR3 sequences, with 15% to 19% as singletons. The starting material was PBMCs from blood, obtained 11 to 12 days after vaccination. The receptor source for this set is a man aged 50-59 years who received an inactivated influenza vaccine.

V is TRBV7-9 and J is TRBJ1-2; D gene unclear. The CDR3 totals 14 residues. Germline CDR1 is SEHNR and CDR2 is FQNEAQ (reference sequence). With 3 bases removed from V and 3 bases from J, the gap between germline ends came to 11 bases. CDR3 residues: CASSFLTEDYGYTF. Written as DNA, the CDR3 is TGTGCCAGCAGCTTCCTAACAGAGGACTATGGCTACACCTTC.

This clonotype occurred a few times. This chain uses TRBV5-1 with TRBJ2-3; 10 nucleotides line up with TRBD2. With 4 bases clipped from V and 4 bases from J, the junction kept 9 bases outside the gene matches. This CDR3 contains 16 residues. The V gene's germline CDR1 is SGHRS and CDR2 YFSETQ. The CDR3 DNA is TGCGCCAGCAGCGTGGAGCGGGGGGGTCCCCCAGATACGCAGTATTTT. Residues: CASSVERGGPPDTQYF.

V gene TRBV7-2 combines with J gene TRBJ1-1; no clear D gene. The CDR3 is 18 residues long. Per germline, CDR1 SGHTA and CDR2 FQGNSA. V was cut by 2 bases and J by 0 bases, with 19 bases left in between. The CDR3 sequence: CASSLPLKGKIMNTEAFF. The CDR3 DNA is TGTGCCAGCAGCTTACCCCTAAAGGGCAAAATTATGAACACTGAAGCTTTCTTT.

This clonotype was counted between two and nine times. The rearrangement joins TRBV5-5 to TRBJ2-3; D gene ambiguous. There are 15 residues in the CDR3. The germline CDR1 and CDR2 sequences are SGHKS and YYEKEE (reference sequence). V shed 0 bases and J shed 2 bases, with 10 bases lying between them. The CDR3 coding sequence is TGTGCCAGCAGCTTGGGGGTTACGGACACAGATACGCAGTATTTT. The encoded protein is CASSLGVTDTDTQYF. Looking up the rest from reference TRBV5-5 and TRBJ2-3 gives the full variable domain: DAGVTQSPTHLIKTRGQQVTLRCSPISGHKSVSWYQQVLGQGPQFIFQYYEKEERGRGNFPDRFSARQFPNYSSELNVNALLLGDSALYLCASSLGVTDTDTQYFGPGTRLTVL.

This clonotype has more than one count but fewer than ten. This chain links TRBV7-2 with TRBJ1-2, with D unclear. The CDR3 runs to 13 residues. The germline V gene encodes CDR1 SGHTA and CDR2 FQGNSA. The V and J ends lost 5 bases and 2 bases respectively, with 9 bases between them. The CDR3 protein is CASSLSRNYGYTF. For the CDR3, the DNA is TGTGCCAGCAGCCTATCCAGAAACTATGGCTACACCTTC.

This clonotype has a count of ten or more. The J gene is TRBJ1-1, the V gene TRBV6-1; 10 bases are shared with TRBD1. This CDR3 has 14 amino acids. The V gene end was trimmed by 6 bases and the J gene end by 4 bases; junction bases not matched to a gene: 5. The germline V gene has CDR1 MNHNS and CDR2 SASEGT. This chain's CDR3 is CASRGTGVSTEAFF. In nucleotides, the CDR3 is TGTGCCAGCAGGGGGACAGGGGTGAGCACTGAAGCTTTCTTT.

This clonotype was seen more than once but under ten times. V gene TRBV5-1 combines with J gene TRBJ2-3, with 10 bases lining up with TRBD2. The junction had 11 bases not matched to a gene; V was cut back by 2 bases and J by 5 bases. CDR3 size: 17 residues. Germline lookup yields CDR1 SGHRS and CDR2 YFSETQ. This CDR3 is CASSFTPVAGGLDTQYF. Written as DNA, the CDR3 is TGCGCCAGCAGCTTTACCCCTGTAGCGGGAGGATTAGATACGCAGTATTTT.

This clonotype was recorded a few times. The chain uses TRBV20-1 and TRBJ1-5; D uncertain. The V end was cut by 7 bases, the J end by 0 bases, with 13 bases between. CDR3 length equals 14 residues. Per germline, CDR1 DFQATT and CDR2 SNEGSKA (reference sequence). Here the CDR3 reads CSVNTDYSNQPQHF. CDR3 coding DNA: TGCAGTGTCAACACAGACTATAGCAATCAGCCCCAGCATTTT.

This clonotype was found a few times. This chain's CDR3 is CASSSQGASYNSPLHF. The CDR3 DNA sequence: TGTGCCAGCAGCTCGCAGGGGGCCTCCTATAATTCACCCCTCCACTTT. This rearrangement joins TRBV3-1 to TRBJ1-6; 8 bases align to TRBD1. The CDR3 consists of 16 residues. Per the germline V gene, CDR1 is LGHDT and CDR2 is YNNKEL (reference sequence). V trimming: 5 bases; J trimming: 0 bases; junction bases outside the gene matches: 3.